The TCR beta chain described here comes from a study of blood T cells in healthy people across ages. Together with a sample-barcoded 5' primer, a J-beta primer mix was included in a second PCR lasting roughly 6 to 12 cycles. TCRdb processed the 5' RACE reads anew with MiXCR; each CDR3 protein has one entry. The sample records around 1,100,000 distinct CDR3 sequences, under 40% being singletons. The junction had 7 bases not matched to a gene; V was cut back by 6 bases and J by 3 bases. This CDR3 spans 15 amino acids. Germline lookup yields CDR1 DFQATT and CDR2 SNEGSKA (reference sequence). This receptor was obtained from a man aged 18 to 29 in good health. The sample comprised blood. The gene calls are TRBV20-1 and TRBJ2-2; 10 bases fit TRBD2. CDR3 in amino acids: CSASRTSGYTGELFF. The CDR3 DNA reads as TGCAGTGCAAGTAGGACTAGCGGCTACACCGGGGAGCTGTTTTTT.